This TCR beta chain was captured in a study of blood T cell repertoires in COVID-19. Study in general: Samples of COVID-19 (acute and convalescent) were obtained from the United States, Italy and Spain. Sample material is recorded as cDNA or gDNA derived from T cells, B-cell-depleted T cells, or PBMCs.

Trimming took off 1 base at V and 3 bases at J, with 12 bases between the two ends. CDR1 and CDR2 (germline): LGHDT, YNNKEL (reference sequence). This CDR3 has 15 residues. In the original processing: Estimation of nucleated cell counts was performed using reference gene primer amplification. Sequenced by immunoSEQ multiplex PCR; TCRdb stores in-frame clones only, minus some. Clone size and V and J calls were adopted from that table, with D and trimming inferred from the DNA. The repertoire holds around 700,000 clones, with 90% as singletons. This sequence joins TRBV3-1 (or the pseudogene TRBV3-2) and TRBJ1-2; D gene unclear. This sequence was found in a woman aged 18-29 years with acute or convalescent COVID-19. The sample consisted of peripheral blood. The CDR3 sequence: CASSQGQVTYYGYTF. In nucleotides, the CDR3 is TGTGCCAGCAGCCAAGGTCAGGTGACGTACTATGGCTACACCTTC.